This T cell receptor (beta chain) was identified during a study of radiotherapy plus CTLA-4 blockade in lung cancer. Overall study results and limits: Blood TCR clones of tumor origin expanded after radiotherapy plus ipilimumab.

Only in-frame clones appear in the TCRdb table, and some are missing; sequencing was by immunoSEQ multiplex PCR. The sample gives roughly 57,000 clones, roughly 79% of which show up once; roughly 6.7% is in the top ten. About this clone: No antigen is known for it.

The sequence derives from a human donor with non-small cell lung cancer whose response to radiotherapy plus ipilimumab could not be evaluated. The specimen comprised peripheral blood, sampled from a patient treated with radiotherapy plus ipilimumab.

Here the CDR3 DNA reads TGTGCCAGCAGCGAGACAGGTTACGAGCAGTACTTC. Its protein is CASSETGYEQYF. The rearrangement joins TRBV7-9 to TRBJ2-7, with D maybe TRBD1 (6 bases). This CDR3 has 12 amino acids. Between the trimmed V and J ends, which lost 5 bases and 4 bases, there was a span of 9 bases. Germline CDR1 and CDR2: SEHNR and FQNEAQ (reference sequence).